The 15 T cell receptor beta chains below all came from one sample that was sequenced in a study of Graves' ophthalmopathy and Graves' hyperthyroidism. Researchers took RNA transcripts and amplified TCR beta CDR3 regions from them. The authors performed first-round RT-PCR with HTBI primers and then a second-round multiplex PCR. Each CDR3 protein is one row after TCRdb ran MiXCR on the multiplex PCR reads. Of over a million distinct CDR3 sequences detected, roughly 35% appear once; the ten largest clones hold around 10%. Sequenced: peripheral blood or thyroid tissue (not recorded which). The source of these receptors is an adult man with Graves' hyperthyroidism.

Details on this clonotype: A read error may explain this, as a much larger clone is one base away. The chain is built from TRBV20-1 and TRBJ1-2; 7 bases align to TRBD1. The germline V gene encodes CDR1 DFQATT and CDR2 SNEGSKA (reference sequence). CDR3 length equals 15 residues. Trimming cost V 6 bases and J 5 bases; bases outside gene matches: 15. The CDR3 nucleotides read TGCAGTGCCACACCGGGTGGGCAGGGGGTGTATGGCTACACCTTC. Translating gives CSATPGGQGVYGYTF.

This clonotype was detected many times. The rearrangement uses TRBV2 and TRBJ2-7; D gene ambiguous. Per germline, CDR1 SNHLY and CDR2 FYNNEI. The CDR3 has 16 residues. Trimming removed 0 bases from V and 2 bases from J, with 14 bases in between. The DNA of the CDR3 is TGTGCCAGCAGTGAAGCTGGCAGGTTGGGGACCTACGAGCAGTACTTC. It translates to CASSEAGRLGTYEQYF.

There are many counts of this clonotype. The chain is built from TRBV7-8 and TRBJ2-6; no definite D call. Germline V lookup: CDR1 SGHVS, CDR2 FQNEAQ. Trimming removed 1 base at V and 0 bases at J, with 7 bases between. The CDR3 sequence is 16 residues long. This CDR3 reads CASSLDFGSGANVLTF. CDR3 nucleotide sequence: TGTGCCAGCAGCTTAGACTTCGGCTCTGGGGCCAACGTCCTGACTTTC.

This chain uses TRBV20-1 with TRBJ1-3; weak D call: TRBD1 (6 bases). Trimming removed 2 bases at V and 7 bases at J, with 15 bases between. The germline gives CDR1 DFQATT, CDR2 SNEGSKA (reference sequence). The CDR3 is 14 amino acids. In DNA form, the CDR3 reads TGCAGTGCTAGAATACAGGGCGGTCGGAACACCATATATTTT. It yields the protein CSARIQGGRNTIYF.

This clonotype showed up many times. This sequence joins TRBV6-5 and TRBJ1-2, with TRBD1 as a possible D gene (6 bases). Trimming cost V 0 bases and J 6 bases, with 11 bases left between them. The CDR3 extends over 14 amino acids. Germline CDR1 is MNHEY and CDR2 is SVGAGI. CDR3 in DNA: TGTGCCAGCAGTTACTCGCACAGGGTAGATGGCTACACCTTC. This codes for CASSYSHRVDGYTF.

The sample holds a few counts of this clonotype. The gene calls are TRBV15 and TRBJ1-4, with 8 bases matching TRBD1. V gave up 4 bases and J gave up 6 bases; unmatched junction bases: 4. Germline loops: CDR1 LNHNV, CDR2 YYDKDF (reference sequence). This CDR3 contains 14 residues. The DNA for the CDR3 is TGTGCCACCAGCACCGGACAGGGTTATGAAAAACTGTTTTTT. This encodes CATSTGQGYEKLFF.

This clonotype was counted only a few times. CDR3 in amino acids: CASSIGTGATGELFF. In nucleotides, the CDR3 is TGTGCCAGTAGTATAGGGACAGGGGCCACCGGGGAGCTGTTTTTT. This chain links TRBV19 with TRBJ2-2; 9 bases map to TRBD1. V lost 1 base, J lost 4 bases, and 1 base stayed unmatched. The CDR3 totals 15 residues. Germline lookup yields CDR1 LNHDA and CDR2 SQIVND (reference sequence). The variable domain in full, completed from reference TRBV19 and TRBJ2-2, reads DGGITQSPKYLFRKEGQNVTLSCEQNLNHDAMYWYRQDPGQGLRLIYYSQIVNDFQKGDIAEGYSVSREKKESFPLTVTSAQKNPTAFYLCASSIGTGATGELFFGEGSRLTVL.

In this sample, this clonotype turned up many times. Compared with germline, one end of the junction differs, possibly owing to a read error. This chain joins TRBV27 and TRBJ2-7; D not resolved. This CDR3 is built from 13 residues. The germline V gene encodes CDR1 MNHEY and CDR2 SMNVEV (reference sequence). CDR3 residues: CASSLSLAYEQYF. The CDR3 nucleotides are TGTGCCAGCAGCTTATCCCTGGCCTACGAGCAGTACTTC.

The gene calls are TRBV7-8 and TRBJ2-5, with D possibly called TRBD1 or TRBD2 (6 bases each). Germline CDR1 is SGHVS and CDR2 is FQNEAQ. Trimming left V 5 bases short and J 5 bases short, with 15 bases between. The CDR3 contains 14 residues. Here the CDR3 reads CASSQGGPGETQYF. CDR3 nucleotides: TGTGCCAGCAGCCAAGGGGGGCCCGGGGAGACCCAGTACTTC.

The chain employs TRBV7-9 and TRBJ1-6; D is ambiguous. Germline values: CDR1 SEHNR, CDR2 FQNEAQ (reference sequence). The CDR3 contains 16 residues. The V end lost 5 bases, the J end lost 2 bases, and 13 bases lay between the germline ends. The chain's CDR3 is CASSPMVLTYNSPLHF. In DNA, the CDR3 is TGTGCCAGCAGCCCCATGGTTCTCACCTATAATTCACCCCTCCACTTT.

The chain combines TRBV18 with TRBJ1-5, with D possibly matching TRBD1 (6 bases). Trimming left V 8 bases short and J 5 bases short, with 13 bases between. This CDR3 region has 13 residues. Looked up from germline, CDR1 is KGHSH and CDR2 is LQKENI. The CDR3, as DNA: TGTGCCAGCCGCCTCGGGGGGCATCAGCCCCAGCATTTT. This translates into CASRLGGHQPQHF.

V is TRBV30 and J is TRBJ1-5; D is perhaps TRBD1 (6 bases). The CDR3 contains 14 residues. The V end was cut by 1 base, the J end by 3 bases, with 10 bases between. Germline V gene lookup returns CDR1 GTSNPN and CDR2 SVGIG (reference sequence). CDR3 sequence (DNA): TGTGCCTGGAGTGCAGGACAGCTCAATCAGCCCCAGCATTTT. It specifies CAWSAGQLNQPQHF.

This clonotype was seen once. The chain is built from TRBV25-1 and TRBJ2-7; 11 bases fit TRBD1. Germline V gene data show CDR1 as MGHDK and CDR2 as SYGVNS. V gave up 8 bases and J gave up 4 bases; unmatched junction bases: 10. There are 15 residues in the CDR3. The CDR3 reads CASHEIGQGAYEQYF. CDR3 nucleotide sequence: TGTGCCAGCCACGAAATCGGACAGGGGGCTTACGAGCAGTACTTC.

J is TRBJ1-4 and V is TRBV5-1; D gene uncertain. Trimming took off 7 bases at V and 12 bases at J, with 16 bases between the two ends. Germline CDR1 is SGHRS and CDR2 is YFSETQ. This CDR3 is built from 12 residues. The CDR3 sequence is CASGRTSGELFF. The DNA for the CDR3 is TGCGCCAGCGGCCGGACTAGCGGGGAACTGTTTTTT.

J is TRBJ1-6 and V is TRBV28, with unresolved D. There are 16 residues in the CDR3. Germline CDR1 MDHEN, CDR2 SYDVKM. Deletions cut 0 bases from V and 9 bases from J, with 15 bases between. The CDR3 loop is CASSLWSPSGGSPLHF. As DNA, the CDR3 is TGTGCCAGCAGTTTATGGAGTCCTTCGGGAGGTTCACCCCTCCACTTT. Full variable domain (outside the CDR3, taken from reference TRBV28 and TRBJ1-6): DVKVTQSSRYLVKRTGEKVFLECVQDMDHENMFWYRQDPGLGLRLIYFSYDVKMKEKGDIPEGYSVSREKKERFSLILESASTNQTSMYLCASSLWSPSGGSPLHFGNGTRLTVT.